The rows below give T cell receptor beta chains drawn from one sample of a study of a mutant IDH1 vaccine in newly diagnosed glioma. The data were produced by immunoSEQ multiplex PCR, yet TCRdb's version contains in-frame clones alone and is incomplete. The sample yields tens of thousands of clones, about four fifths seen once. Antigen specificity for these receptors is unknown. The source was PBMCs, collected from a glioma patient whose treatment included an IDH1 peptide vaccine. These receptors were taken from a man aged 40-50 years with glioma. CDR3s include the opening cysteine and the closing phenylalanine or tryptophan. A D gene is named only where the DNA matches it firmly. Expanded clones get a size class; other rows say once, few or many, or leave the size out.

CDR3 protein: CASRQRTVPYEQYF
CDR3 DNA: TGTGCCAGCAGGCAACGGACCGTACCCTACGAGCAGTACTTC
CDR3 length: 14
V gene: TRBV6-5
D gene: NA
clone size: NA
J gene: TRBJ2-7

CDR3 protein: CAALPTGGGKSYNEQFF
CDR3 DNA: TGTGCCGCGCTACCAACAGGGGGCGGTAAGTCCTACAATGAGCAGTTCTTC
CDR3 length: 17
V gene: TRBV11-3
D gene: TRBD1
clone size: NA
J gene: TRBJ2-1

CDR3 protein: CASSGRDGMNTEAFF
CDR3 DNA: TGCGCCAGCAGCGGAAGGGACGGGATGAACACTGAAGCTTTCTTT
CDR3 length: 15
V gene: TRBV5-1
D gene: NA
clone size: NA
J gene: TRBJ1-1

CDR3 protein: CASSLGQGTGELFF
CDR3 DNA: TGTGCCAGCAGCTTAGGACAGGGCACCGGGGAGCTGTTTTTT
CDR3 length: 14
V gene: TRBV13
D gene: NA
clone size: few
J gene: TRBJ2-2

CDR3 protein: CASSYGLAGESHRREQYF
CDR3 DNA: TGTGCCAGCAGCTATGGACTAGCGGGGGAGTCCCACCGGAGGGAGCAGTACTTC
CDR3 length: 18
V gene: TRBV2
D gene: TRBD2
clone size: NA
J gene: TRBJ2-7

CDR3 protein: CASTQGPQETQYF
CDR3 DNA: TGTGCCAGCACCCAGGGGCCCCAAGAGACCCAGTACTTC
CDR3 length: 13
V gene: TRBV6-1
D gene: NA
clone size: few
J gene: TRBJ2-5

CDR3 protein: CASSVQGNQPQHF
CDR3 DNA: TGTGCCAGCAGCGTACAGGGGAATCAGCCCCAGCATTTT
CDR3 length: 13
V gene: TRBV7-2
D gene: TRBD1
clone size: NA
J gene: TRBJ1-5

CDR3 protein: CASSLVGGQEQFF
CDR3 DNA: TGTGCCAGCAGCTTAGTGGGGGGGCAGGAGCAGTTCTTC
CDR3 length: 13
V gene: TRBV7-2
D gene: NA
clone size: few
J gene: TRBJ2-1

CDR3 protein: CASSQDRGQFPYEQYF
CDR3 DNA: TGCGCCAGCAGCCAAGACCGGGGACAGTTCCCCTACGAGCAGTACTTC
CDR3 length: 16
V gene: TRBV4-1
D gene: TRBD1
clone size: NA
J gene: TRBJ2-7

CDR3 protein: CSAADPAGQYF
CDR3 DNA: TGCAGTGCCGCCGACCCGGCGGGGCAGTACTTC
CDR3 length: 11
V gene: TRBV20-1
D gene: NA
clone size: few
J gene: TRBJ2-7

CDR3 protein: CASSLATGYPEYSGNIIYF
CDR3 DNA: TGTGCCAGCAGCTTGGCCACGGGCTACCCCGAATACTCTGGAAACATCATATATTTT
CDR3 length: 19
V gene: TRBV5-8
D gene: NA
clone size: NA
J gene: TRBJ1-3

CDR3 protein: CASSQDRGVTEAFF
CDR3 DNA: TGTGCCAGCAGCCAGGACAGGGGGGTCACTGAAGCTTTCTTT
CDR3 length: 14
V gene: TRBV14
D gene: TRBD1
clone size: few
J gene: TRBJ1-1

CDR3 protein: CASNTLDSYGYTF
CDR3 DNA: TGTGCCAGTAACACCCTCGACAGTTATGGCTACACCTTC
CDR3 length: 13
V gene: TRBV19
D gene: NA
clone size: few
J gene: TRBJ1-2

CDR3 protein: CASRPEDRGRETQYF
CDR3 DNA: TGTGCCAGCAGACCAGAGGACAGGGGGCGGGAGACCCAGTACTTC
CDR3 length: 15
V gene: TRBV2
D gene: TRBD1
clone size: few
J gene: TRBJ2-5

CDR3 protein: CASSPDTSYNEQFF
CDR3 DNA: TGCGCCAGCAGCCCGGACACGTCCTACAATGAGCAGTTCTTC
CDR3 length: 14
V gene: TRBV5-1
D gene: NA
clone size: NA
J gene: TRBJ2-1

CDR3 protein: CASTGGGNTEAFF
CDR3 DNA: TGTGCCAGTACAGGGGGGGGGAACACTGAAGCTTTCTTT
CDR3 length: 13
V gene: TRBV14
D gene: TRBD1
clone size: NA
J gene: TRBJ1-1

CDR3 protein: CASSQKMNTEAFF
CDR3 DNA: TGTGCCAGCAGCCAAAAAATGAACACTGAAGCTTTCTTT
CDR3 length: 13
V gene: TRBV2
D gene: NA
clone size: NA
J gene: TRBJ1-1

CDR3 protein: CASSSGQGFQTQYF
CDR3 DNA: TGTGCTAGCAGCTCGGGACAGGGGTTTCAGACCCAGTACTTC
CDR3 length: 14
V gene: TRBV7-7
D gene: TRBD1
clone size: NA
J gene: TRBJ2-5

CDR3 protein: CASSADYADTQYF
CDR3 DNA: TGTGCCAGCAGTGCGGACTACGCAGATACGCAGTATTTT
CDR3 length: 13
V gene: TRBV2
D gene: NA
clone size: NA
J gene: TRBJ2-3

CDR3 protein: CASSETSGESEQYF
CDR3 DNA: TGTGCCAGCAGCGAGACTAGCGGGGAATCGGAGCAGTACTTC
CDR3 length: 14
V gene: TRBV7-9
D gene: TRBD2
clone size: once
J gene: TRBJ2-7

CDR3 protein: CSVRTESGELFF
CDR3 DNA: TGCAGCGTCCGGACCGAGTCCGGGGAGCTGTTTTTT
CDR3 length: 12
V gene: TRBV29-1
D gene: NA
clone size: few
J gene: TRBJ2-2

CDR3 protein: CASSLAGEQETQYF
CDR3 DNA: TGTGCCAGCAGCCTAGCAGGGGAACAAGAGACCCAGTACTTC
CDR3 length: 14
V gene: TRBV5-6
D gene: NA
clone size: NA
J gene: TRBJ2-5

CDR3 protein: CASKPGLAVETQYF
CDR3 DNA: TGTGCCAGCAAACCGGGACTAGCGGTTGAGACCCAGTACTTC
CDR3 length: 14
V gene: TRBV2
D gene: TRBD2
clone size: NA
J gene: TRBJ2-5

CDR3 protein: CSVGGQETQYF
CDR3 DNA: TGCAGTGTGGGGGGGCAAGAGACCCAGTACTTC
CDR3 length: 11
V gene: TRBV20-1
D gene: TRBD2
clone size: once
J gene: TRBJ2-5

CDR3 protein: CASSPSGGGSDEQYF
CDR3 DNA: TGTGCCAGCTCTCCGTCCGGGGGCGGTTCGGACGAGCAGTACTTC
CDR3 length: 15
V gene: TRBV9
D gene: NA
clone size: once
J gene: TRBJ2-7

CDR3 protein: CASSDSGTGIQTRLFF
CDR3 DNA: TGCGCCAGCAGCGATTCCGGGACAGGGATACAAACTCGGCTGTTTTTT
CDR3 length: 16
V gene: TRBV5-1
D gene: TRBD1
clone size: NA
J gene: TRBJ1-4

CDR3 protein: CASSKTGAGNTIYF
CDR3 DNA: TGTGCCAGCAGCAAAACAGGGGCTGGAAACACCATATATTTT
CDR3 length: 14
V gene: TRBV21-1
D gene: NA
clone size: NA
J gene: TRBJ1-3

CDR3 protein: CASSDGARAYNEQFF
CDR3 DNA: TGTGCCAGCAGTGACGGGGCCAGGGCCTACAATGAGCAGTTCTTC
CDR3 length: 15
V gene: TRBV6-1
D gene: NA
clone size: NA
J gene: TRBJ2-1

CDR3 protein: CASSLNLTAILEAFF
CDR3 DNA: TGTGCCAGCAGCCTAAACCTAACAGCCATCCTTGAAGCTTTCTTT
CDR3 length: 15
V gene: TRBV21-1
D gene: NA
clone size: NA
J gene: TRBJ1-1

CDR3 protein: CASGDPGQGRGEQYF
CDR3 DNA: TGTGCCAGCGGCGATCCGGGACAGGGAAGGGGCGAGCAGTACTTC
CDR3 length: 15
V gene: TRBV28
D gene: TRBD1
clone size: NA
J gene: TRBJ2-7

CDR3 protein: CASSLILGTSGYEQYF
CDR3 DNA: TGTGCCAGCAGCTTAATCCTCGGGACTAGCGGGTACGAGCAGTACTTC
CDR3 length: 16
V gene: TRBV11-2
D gene: TRBD2
clone size: NA
J gene: TRBJ2-7

CDR3 protein: CASSTAVGDTQYF
CDR3 DNA: TGTGCCAGTAGTACGGCCGTCGGGGATACGCAGTATTTT
CDR3 length: 13
V gene: TRBV19
D gene: NA
clone size: NA
J gene: TRBJ2-3

CDR3 protein: CASADGYGYTF
CDR3 DNA: TGCGCCAGCGCCGACGGCTATGGCTACACCTTC
CDR3 length: 11
V gene: TRBV10-2
D gene: NA
clone size: NA
J gene: TRBJ1-2

CDR3 protein: CSAPLETEAFF
CDR3 DNA: TGCAGTGCTCCGTTGGAGACTGAAGCTTTCTTT
CDR3 length: 11
V gene: TRBV20-1
D gene: NA
clone size: NA
J gene: TRBJ1-1

CDR3 protein: CASSPPGGLARSDTQYF
CDR3 DNA: TGTGCCAGCAGCCCCCCCGGGGGGCTAGCGCGGTCAGATACGCAGTATTTT
CDR3 length: 17
V gene: TRBV27
D gene: NA
clone size: NA
J gene: TRBJ2-3

CDR3 protein: CASSEPGQGRGYTF
CDR3 DNA: TGTGCCAGCAGTGAACCAGGACAGGGGAGAGGCTACACCTTC
CDR3 length: 14
V gene: TRBV6-1
D gene: TRBD1
clone size: few
J gene: TRBJ1-2

CDR3 protein: CASARGSRNSPLHF
CDR3 DNA: TGTGCCTCGGCGAGGGGGTCTAGGAATTCACCCCTCCACTTT
CDR3 length: 14
V gene: TRBV19
D gene: NA
clone size: NA
J gene: TRBJ1-6

CDR3 protein: CAWNAGFDEKLFF
CDR3 DNA: TGTGCCTGGAATGCGGGGTTCGATGAAAAACTGTTTTTT
CDR3 length: 13
V gene: TRBV30
D gene: NA
clone size: few
J gene: TRBJ1-4

CDR3 protein: CASSPLDRGYQPQHF
CDR3 DNA: TGTGCCAGCAGCCCGTTGGACAGGGGGTATCAGCCCCAGCATTTT
CDR3 length: 15
V gene: TRBV21-1
D gene: NA
clone size: once
J gene: TRBJ1-5

CDR3 protein: CASGRRGGNQETQYF
CDR3 DNA: TGTGCCAGCGGAAGGAGAGGGGGAAACCAAGAGACCCAGTACTTC
CDR3 length: 15
V gene: TRBV2
D gene: NA
clone size: NA
J gene: TRBJ2-5

CDR3 protein: CASSVQDSLGRSEAFF
CDR3 DNA: TGTGCCAGCAGCGTACAAGACAGCCTAGGGAGGTCTGAAGCTTTCTTT
CDR3 length: 16
V gene: TRBV9
D gene: NA
clone size: NA
J gene: TRBJ1-1

CDR3 protein: CASGRQRNTEAFF
CDR3 DNA: TGCGCCAGCGGAAGACAAAGGAACACTGAAGCTTTCTTT
CDR3 length: 13
V gene: TRBV10-2
D gene: NA
clone size: NA
J gene: TRBJ1-1

CDR3 protein: CASSSQDANEKLFF
CDR3 DNA: TGTGCCAGCAGCTCGCAGGACGCTAATGAAAAACTGTTTTTT
CDR3 length: 14
V gene: TRBV7-9
D gene: NA
clone size: NA
J gene: TRBJ1-4

CDR3 protein: CASFFTNTEAFF
CDR3 DNA: TGTGCCAGCTTTTTCACGAACACTGAAGCTTTCTTT
CDR3 length: 12
V gene: TRBV2
D gene: NA
clone size: NA
J gene: TRBJ1-1

CDR3 protein: CASRPDLWQGDAFF
CDR3 DNA: TGTGCCAGCAGACCCGACCTGTGGCAGGGAGATGCTTTCTTT
CDR3 length: 14
V gene: TRBV6-5
D gene: NA
clone size: NA
J gene: TRBJ1-1

CDR3 protein: CASSPPGLAIPDTQYF
CDR3 DNA: TGTGCCAGCAGCCCACCGGGACTAGCGATCCCAGATACGCAGTATTTT
CDR3 length: 16
V gene: TRBV7-2
D gene: TRBD2
clone size: NA
J gene: TRBJ2-3

CDR3 protein: CASSLRTGGSAGELFF
CDR3 DNA: TGCGCCAGCAGCCTGAGGACAGGGGGAAGTGCCGGGGAGCTGTTTTTT
CDR3 length: 16
V gene: TRBV4-1
D gene: TRBD1
clone size: NA
J gene: TRBJ2-2

CDR3 protein: CASSLSGGRTDTQYF
CDR3 DNA: TGTGCCAGCAGTCTTAGCGGGGGGCGCACAGATACGCAGTATTTT
CDR3 length: 15
V gene: TRBV6-5
D gene: TRBD2
clone size: NA
J gene: TRBJ2-3

CDR3 protein: CAWSPGPTGANVLTF
CDR3 DNA: TGTGCCTGGAGCCCGGGACCGACTGGGGCCAACGTCCTGACTTTC
CDR3 length: 15
V gene: TRBV30
D gene: NA
clone size: NA
J gene: TRBJ2-6

CDR3 protein: CASSLLQGNSPLHF
CDR3 DNA: TGTGCCAGCAGCTTGCTACAGGGGAATTCACCCCTCCACTTT
CDR3 length: 14
V gene: TRBV5-4
D gene: TRBD1
clone size: NA
J gene: TRBJ1-6